Shown below are 21 T cell receptor beta chains from a single sample sequenced in a study of regulatory T cells in long-lasting Graves disease (dated by TCRdb to the early 2020s). To prepare the library, multiplex PCR was applied. The reads were generated on an Illumina HiSeq 4000. CDR3 regions were amplified by Arm-PCR with iRepertoire HTBI primers to construct TCR beta libraries. TCRdb applied fastp at Q25 and MiXCR to the public reads, then kept only in-frame beta chains. Rows matching on CDR3 protein sequence are summarized as one entry with the most common DNA and genes. The sample includes 350,000 to 500,000 distinct CDR3 sequences, with roughly a fifth observed a single time. In total, the top ten clones hold over 11% of the sample. The time point tag for this specimen amounts to: persistent/refractory GD, antithyroid drugs over 5 years with positive TRAb. For both TCR sequencing and RNA sequencing, RNA was extracted from PBMCs using TRIzol.

Sequencing used peripheral blood mononuclear cells (PBMCs), obtained when the disease was refractory, from a patient treated with antithyroid drugs. The receptors were gathered from a female donor with Graves disease.

There are a few counts of this clonotype. V usage is TRBV25-1 and J usage is TRBJ2-1, with 7 bases matching TRBD2. Germline trimming cut 3 bases from V and 0 bases from J; bases unmatched to any gene: 5. Germline lookup yields CDR1 MGHDK and CDR2 SYGVNS. The CDR3 covers 16 residues. CDR3 nucleotides: TGTGCCAGCAGTGATAACGGGAGGCACTCCTACAATGAGCAGTTCTTC. Its protein is CASSDNGRHSYNEQFF.

The chain has TRBV20-1 and TRBJ1-5; D is unclear. Germline V gives CDR1 DFQATT, CDR2 SNEGSKA (reference sequence). The V end was cut by 6 bases, the J end by 3 bases, with 12 bases between. The CDR3 runs to 13 residues. The CDR3 nucleotides read TGCAGTGCAACGCGGGGAACCAATCAGCCCCAGCATTTT. Translating it yields CSATRGTNQPQHF.

CDR3 loop: CATQPGQSNQPQHF. CDR3 nucleotides: TGTGCCACCCAACCGGGACAAAGCAATCAGCCCCAGCATTTT. J is TRBJ1-5 and V is TRBV19; TRBD1 is a possible D gene (6 bases). CDR3 size: 14 residues. V was cut by 10 bases and J by 1 base, with 14 bases left in between. From germline, CDR1 is LNHDA and CDR2 SQIVND (reference sequence).

This rearrangement joins TRBV9 to TRBJ2-5; tentative D call: TRBD1 (6 bases). Trimming stripped 4 bases from V and 4 bases from J, with 14 bases between. CDR3 size: 14 residues. Germline loops: CDR1 SGDLS, CDR2 YYNGEE. CDR3 amino acids: CASSMQTGGETQYF. The CDR3 bases are TGTGCCAGCAGCATGCAGACAGGAGGAGAGACCCAGTACTTC. Complete variable domain (other parts from reference TRBV9 and TRBJ2-5): DSGVTQTPKHLITATGQRVTLRCSPRSGDLSVYWYQQSLDQGLQFLIQYYNGEERAKGNILERFSAQQFPDLHSELNLSSLELGDSALYFCASSMQTGGETQYFGPGTRLLVL.

The gene calls are TRBV20-1 and TRBJ2-7; 15 bases match TRBD2. The V gene end was trimmed by 7 bases and the J gene end by 4 bases; junction bases not matched to a gene: 11. CDR3 length equals 16 residues. Looked up from germline, CDR1 is DFQATT and CDR2 is SNEGSKA (reference sequence). Here the CDR3 DNA reads TGCAGTGACACAGATCCGGGGACTAGCGGGGGGTACGAGCAGTACTTC. Amino acids: CSDTDPGTSGGYEQYF.

Comments on this clonotype: A clone one base away is much larger, so this may be a read error. V is TRBV7-2 and J is TRBJ1-1, with a weak D call TRBD1 (5 bases). The CDR3 is 17 residues long. From germline, CDR1 is SGHTA and CDR2 FQGNSA. Trimming removed 4 bases from V and 4 bases from J, with 22 bases in between. CDR3 DNA sequence: TGTGCCAGCAGCTCCCCCCGCGCCACAGGCATGAGCACTGAAGCTTTCTTT. Translated, it gives CASSSPRATGMSTEAFF.

This clonotype has just a few counts. The chain couples TRBV10-3 to TRBJ1-4; weak D call: TRBD1 (6 bases). The V end was cut by 3 bases, the J end by 8 bases, with 19 bases between. There are 16 residues in the CDR3. The V gene's germline CDR1 is ENHRY and CDR2 SYGVKD. CDR3 sequence reads: CAISDSQRDTQEKLFF. CDR3 DNA: TGTGCCATCAGTGACAGTCAGAGGGACACTCAGGAAAAACTGTTTTTT.

This clonotype was picked up many times. V gene TRBV12-3 or TRBV12-4 combines with J gene TRBJ2-7, with 9 bases lining up with TRBD1. The CDR3 totals 14 residues. Losses at the gene ends were 5 bases for V and 2 bases for J; bases not matched to a gene: 4. CDR3 sequence (DNA): TGTGCCAGCAGTAGGGGACAGGGAGCCTACGAGCAGTACTTC. The encoded protein is CASSRGQGAYEQYF.

This clonotype appeared many times. This chain joins TRBV12-3 or TRBV12-4 and TRBJ1-2, with 9 bases lining up with TRBD1. V trimming: 2 bases; J trimming: 6 bases; junction bases outside the gene matches: 1. This CDR3 has 13 amino acids. The CDR3 loop reads CASSLWDRDGYTF. The DNA for the CDR3 is TGTGCCAGCAGTTTATGGGACAGGGATGGCTACACCTTC.

There are many counts of this clonotype. J is TRBJ2-1 and V is TRBV28; no definite D call. This CDR3 spans 13 amino acids. V was shortened by 3 bases and J by 5 bases, with 8 bases between the two germline ends. Germline lookup yields CDR1 MDHEN and CDR2 SYDVKM. This CDR3 reads CASSLGMNNEQFF. The CDR3 region has the DNA TGTGCCAGCAGTTTGGGGATGAACAATGAGCAGTTCTTC.

The chain is built from TRBV25-1 and TRBJ2-3; no clear D. The CDR3 is 15 residues long. Per the germline V gene, CDR1 is MGHDK and CDR2 is SYGVNS. Trimming stripped 6 bases from V and 3 bases from J, with 16 bases between. This chain's CDR3 is CASSVKGPGTDTQYF. CDR3 DNA: TGTGCCAGCAGCGTTAAAGGCCCAGGAACAGATACGCAGTATTTT.

This chain joins TRBV15 and TRBJ2-6; D not resolved. Germline V gene sequence: CDR1 LNHNV, CDR2 YYDKDF (reference sequence). Trimming stripped 4 bases from V and 4 bases from J, with 8 bases between. The CDR3 length is 14 residues. CDR3 protein: CATSMVLGANVLTF. The CDR3 DNA reads TGTGCCACCAGCATGGTTCTCGGGGCCAACGTCCTGACTTTC.

This clonotype was seen at least ten times. The gene calls are TRBV29-1 and TRBJ1-1; D not resolved. Per the germline V gene, CDR1 is SQVTM and CDR2 is ANQGSEA. V was pared by 4 bases and J by 0 bases, with 12 bases between. The CDR3 is 14 residues long. Here the CDR3 DNA reads TGCAGCGTTGCCCCGGGAGGGCTGAACACTGAAGCTTTCTTT. Its protein is CSVAPGGLNTEAFF.

The J gene is TRBJ2-7, the V gene TRBV28; TRBD1 aligns across 7 bases. Germline trimming cut 5 bases from V and 0 bases from J; bases unmatched to any gene: 13. The CDR3 runs 17 residues. Germline V gene sequence: CDR1 MDHEN, CDR2 SYDVKM. The CDR3: CASSLPRDRASSYEQYF. The CDR3 nucleotides are TGTGCCAGCAGTCTACCGAGGGACAGAGCCAGCTCCTACGAGCAGTACTTC.

This clonotype was detected a few times. This chain uses TRBV7-2 with TRBJ2-2, with 7 bases aligning to TRBD2. This CDR3 region has 17 residues. The V gene's germline CDR1 is SGHTA and CDR2 FQGNSA. Losses at the gene ends were 5 bases for V and 2 bases for J; bases not matched to a gene: 11. The CDR3 nucleotides are TGTGCCAGCAGCCGCCGAATAACGGGACTAAACACCGGGGAGCTGTTTTTT. Its protein product is CASSRRITGLNTGELFF.

The J gene is TRBJ1-3, the V gene TRBV5-1; D uncertain. The V end lost 6 bases, the J end lost 7 bases, and 17 bases lay between the germline ends. CDR1 is SGHRS and CDR2 is YFSETQ in the germline V gene. This CDR3 region has 14 residues. The CDR3 here is CASNSGQGRNTIYF. The CDR3 bases are TGCGCCAGCAATTCGGGTCAAGGGCGGAACACCATATATTTT.

CDR3 nucleotide sequence: TGTGCCAGCAGTTTATCGAGCGTCCTGACTTTC. Translating gives CASSLSSVLTF. V gene TRBV28 combines with J gene TRBJ2-6, with D unresolved. The CDR3 totals 11 residues. Germline CDR1 MDHEN, CDR2 SYDVKM. V was pared by 1 base and J by 12 bases, with 4 bases between.

This clonotype was recorded many times. The V gene is TRBV11-2, the J gene TRBJ1-6, with a weak D call TRBD1 (5 bases). V dropped 5 bases and J dropped 7 bases, with 9 bases sitting between them. Germline V gene sequence: CDR1 SGHAT, CDR2 FQNNGV. This CDR3 region has 13 residues. The CDR3 spells CASSRDPNSPLHF. Written as DNA, the CDR3 is TGTGCCAGCAGCCGGGACCCAAATTCACCCCTCCACTTT.

This clonotype was found many times. CDR3 protein: CASSSDVLWGYTF. The DNA of the CDR3 is TGTGCCAGCAGTTCCGACGTACTGTGGGGCTACACCTTC. The genes are TRBV28 and TRBJ1-2; D gene ambiguous. Looked up from germline, CDR1 is MDHEN and CDR2 is SYDVKM. This CDR3 region has 13 residues. Trimming took off 4 bases at V and 8 bases at J, with 14 bases between the two ends.

This clonotype appeared a few times. CDR3 protein: CASSLDSEYEQYF. In nucleotides, the CDR3 is TGTGCCAGCAGCTTGGATTCCGAGTACGAGCAGTACTTC. The V gene is TRBV5-5, the J gene TRBJ2-7; D unresolved. CDR1 and CDR2 (germline): SGHKS, YYEKEE (reference sequence). CDR3 length: 13 residues. Trimming shortened V by 0 bases and J by 4 bases, and 8 bases separated the two germline ends.

This clonotype was counted at least ten times. The chain recombines TRBV7-7 with TRBJ2-5; 7 bases agree with TRBD2. Germline CDR1 reads SSHAT; CDR2 reads FNYEAQ (reference sequence). Unmatched junction bases numbered 5, after V lost 0 bases and J lost 4 bases. This CDR3 comprises 15 residues. The DNA for the CDR3 is TGTGCCAGCAGCTTAGCTGCGTCTAGCGGAGAGACCCAGTACTTC. Translation gives CASSLAASSGETQYF. The whole variable domain, filled in from reference TRBV7-7 and TRBJ2-5, reads GAGVSQSPRYKVTKRGQDVTLRCDPISSHATLYWYQQALGQGPEFLTYFNYEAQPDKSGLPSDRFSAERPEGSISTLTIQRTEQRDSAMYRCASSLAASSGETQYFGPGTRLLVL.